Listed below are T cell receptor beta chains from one sample, sequenced in a study of graft-versus-host responses after intestinal transplantation. Sequencing was performed with immunoSEQ multiplex PCR; in TCRdb, only in-frame clones are kept and a portion is missing. The sample includes just over 15,000 clones, roughly a third of them seen just once. Here the sequenced sample was alloreactive CD4+ T cells from a mixed lymphocyte reaction culture, taken before intestinal transplant. All receptors derive from a human patient who received an intestinal transplant. Both conserved end residues are part of each CDR3. The D gene is left open where the match is weak. Size is stated for part of the rows, as once, few or many counts, or as a class when the clone is expanded.

TRBJ1-2	TRBD1	TRBV11-3	NA	TGTGCCAGCAGCTTCACAGGGGGCGGCGGCTACACCTTC	CASSFTGGGGYTF
TRBJ2-4	TRBD2	TRBV5-6	medium-sized	TGTGCCAGCAGCCCCAGGACTAGCGGGAACATTCAGTACTTC	CASSPRTSGNIQYF
TRBJ1-5	NA	TRBV5-1	few	TGCGCCAGCAGCTTGGAGGGATTAAGCAATCAGCCCCAGCATTTT	CASSLEGLSNQPQHF
TRBJ2-1	TRBD2	TRBV6-1	NA	TGTGCCAGCAGTCGGGGGGGAACCTACAATGAGCAGTTCTTC	CASSRGGTYNEQFF
TRBJ2-3	TRBD1	TRBV7-9	once	TGTGCCAGCAGCTTTGGCAGGGGGCTAGATACGCAGTATTTT	CASSFGRGLDTQYF
TRBJ2-1	TRBD1	TRBV7-3	few	TGTGCCAGCAGCCCCAACCGGGACAGGGGGATGCATGAGCAGTTCTTC	CASSPNRDRGMHEQFF
TRBJ2-7	NA	TRBV28	few	TGTGCCAGCAGTTTAGGGGGCTCCTACGAGCAGTACTTC	CASSLGGSYEQYF
TRBJ1-4	TRBD1	TRBV6-5	NA	TGTGCCAGCAGTTCCTACAGGGGAGGCGGTGAAAAACTGTTTTTT	CASSSYRGGGEKLFF
TRBJ2-7	NA	TRBV10-2	few	TGCGCCAGCAGTGAGACGGAACGGATATCCTACGAGCAGTACTTC	CASSETERISYEQYF
TRBJ1-2	NA	TRBV18	NA	TGTGCCAGCTCGCCAAACCCCTCCCGTCGCCAATACTATGGCTACACCTTC	CASSPNPSRRQYYGYTF
TRBJ2-7	TRBD2	TRBV13	NA	TGTGCCAGCAGCTTATTATCCTTAGCGGGAGGCACCTACGAGCAGTACTTC	CASSLLSLAGGTYEQYF
TRBJ1-5	NA	TRBV2	few	TGTGCCAGCAGTAAGGACAGTAGACAGCCCCAGCATTTT	CASSKDSRQPQHF
TRBJ1-6	NA	TRBV16	NA	TGTGCCAGCAGCCAGGGCCTCACGAATAATAATTCACCCCTCCACTTT	CASSQGLTNNNSPLHF
TRBJ1-1	TRBD1	TRBV7-9	NA	TGTGCCAGCAGCTTGGACAGGGTAAGAGGAGGGAACACTGAAGCTTTCTTT	CASSLDRVRGGNTEAFF
TRBJ2-1	NA	TRBV7-9	NA	TGTGCCACGAAACAAACGGCAAGGGGCGTATACAATGAGCAGTTCTTC	CATKQTARGVYNEQFF
TRBJ2-5	NA	TRBV7-7	few	TGTGCCAGCAGCCCCGGCAAAGAGACCCAGTACTTC	CASSPGKETQYF
TRBJ1-1	NA	TRBV14	once	TGTGCCAGCAGCCCACGAAGGGGAGACACTGAAGCTTTCTTT	CASSPRRGDTEAFF
TRBJ1-2	NA	TRBV5-6	medium-sized	TGTGCCAGCAGCTACGCGTCCCAGGGGAACTATGGCTACACCTTC	CASSYASQGNYGYTF
TRBJ1-1	NA	TRBV11-2	few	TGTGCCAGCAGCCTACAGGGATGGGCTGAAGCTTTCTTT	CASSLQGWAEAFF
TRBJ1-5	NA	TRBV6-5	few	TGTGCCAGCAGTTACTCTGGGGTCCGGAATCAGCCCCAGCATTTT	CASSYSGVRNQPQHF
TRBJ1-5	NA	TRBV6-1	NA	TGTGCCAGCAGGGGGGCTTCTCAGCCCCAGCATTTT	CASRGASQPQHF
TRBJ2-3	NA	TRBV7-9	NA	TGTGCCAGCAGCTCTTATCCAGATACGCAGTATTTT	CASSSYPDTQYF
TRBJ2-7	NA	TRBV2	few	TGTGCCAGCAGTGAAGCGGGGGCCGGCTACGAGCAGTACTTC	CASSEAGAGYEQYF
TRBJ1-2	NA	TRBV6-1	few	TGTGCCAGCAGTACTACAGGGTATGGCTACACCTTC	CASSTTGYGYTF
TRBJ2-1	NA	TRBV6-1	NA	TGTGCCAGCAGTGCCTATAGAGTGCATGAGCAGTTCTTC	CASSAYRVHEQFF
TRBJ1-6	TRBD1	TRBV27	NA	TGTGCCAGCAGGCCCGGGGACAGGGAAACTTCACCCCTCCACTTT	CASRPGDRETSPLHF
TRBJ2-7	TRBD1	TRBV5-4	once	TGTGCCAGCAGCCACAGGACAGGGGTCTACGAGCAGTACTTC	CASSHRTGVYEQYF
TRBJ2-6	NA	TRBV28	NA	TGTGCCAGCAGTTCTCCGGGCTCTGGGGCCAACGTCCTGACTTTC	CASSSPGSGANVLTF
TRBJ2-7	NA	TRBV6-8	NA	TGTGCCAGCAGTTACTCTACCAAGGGCGAGCAGTACTTC	CASSYSTKGEQYF
TRBJ2-7	NA	TRBV11-3	NA	TGTGCCAGCAGCTTAGAACTCGACAGATACGAGCAGTACTTC	CASSLELDRYEQYF
TRBJ2-7	NA	TRBV19	NA	TGTGCCAGTAGTATTAGGAACGGGCCCTACGAGCAGTACTTC	CASSIRNGPYEQYF
TRBJ1-6	NA	TRBV6-6	NA	TGTGCCAGCAGAAGAGGGGATTCACCCCTCCACTTT	CASRRGDSPLHF
TRBJ1-5	NA	TRBV12-5	few	TGTGCTAGTGGTTTGAGCGCGTTTTTGGGGCAGCCCCAGCATTTT	CASGLSAFLGQPQHF
TRBJ2-7	TRBD1	TRBV5-5	NA	TGTGCCAGCAGCCCTTGGACAGGAGTATCCTACGAGCAGTACTTC	CASSPWTGVSYEQYF
TRBJ1-2	TRBD1	TRBV6-5	few	TGTGCCAGCAGACCAGGGGGCTCTGACTATGGCTACACCTTC	CASRPGGSDYGYTF
TRBJ1-5	NA	TRBV11-2	once	TGTGCCAGCAGCTTAGATCGCGGGCAGTTCGTGGGCGGCAATCAGCCCCAGCATTTT	CASSLDRGQFVGGNQPQHF
TRBJ1-2	NA	TRBV4-1	NA	TGCGCCAGCAGCCAAGTGGGCAGGGGAAACTATGGCTACACCTTC	CASSQVGRGNYGYTF
TRBJ2-3	TRBD2	TRBV9	NA	TGTGCCAGCAGCCCGATAGCGGGAGGACGCACAGATACGCAGTATTTT	CASSPIAGGRTDTQYF
TRBJ1-1	NA	TRBV29-1	medium-sized	TGCAGCGTCGGCGGACAGTCGAACACTGAAGCTTTCTTT	CSVGGQSNTEAFF
TRBJ2-7	TRBD2	TRBV6-5	NA	TGTGCCAGCAGTTCCCTAGCGGGAGGCTCAGGTGGCGAGCAGTACTTC	CASSSLAGGSGGEQYF
TRBJ1-2	NA	TRBV2	NA	TGTGCCAGCAGCCATACCGGGACTGGGAACTATGGCTACACCTTC	CASSHTGTGNYGYTF
TRBJ2-7	NA	TRBV5-6	NA	TGTGCCAGCAGCGTTACAGGGACCTACGAGCAGTACTTC	CASSVTGTYEQYF
TRBJ1-2	NA	TRBV6-5	NA	TGTGCCAGCAGTCCCGAGGGGGGACGGAACACCTTC	CASSPEGGRNTF
TRBJ2-5	TRBD2	TRBV5-1	NA	TGCGCCAGCAGCTTGCTGCTAGCGGAGCAAGAGACCCAGTACTTC	CASSLLLAEQETQYF
TRBJ2-7	NA	TRBV7-2	few	TGTGCCAGCAGCTTAGAGGCGGGGAGAAACTACGAGCAGTACTTC	CASSLEAGRNYEQYF
TRBJ1-4	NA	TRBV7-6	NA	TGTGCCAGCAGACACATTGCAACTAATGAAAAACTGTTTTTT	CASRHIATNEKLFF
TRBJ2-7	TRBD2	TRBV9	NA	TGTGCCAGCAGCGCGACTAGCGGGGGTCACGAGCAGTACTTC	CASSATSGGHEQYF
TRBJ1-4	NA	TRBV18	NA	TGTGCCAGCTCACTCGGGGAAAAACTGTTTTTT	CASSLGEKLFF
TRBJ1-2	TRBD1	TRBV5-1	medium-sized	TGCGCCAGCAGCCGCGACGGACAGGGTTACAACTATGGCTACACCTTC	CASSRDGQGYNYGYTF
TRBJ1-1	NA	TRBV18	NA	TGTGCCAGCTCACCGCAACCAACTAACACTGAAGCTTTCTTT	CASSPQPTNTEAFF
TRBJ1-2	NA	TRBV18	few	TGTGCCAGCTCACCACTGACAGGAACTACGGCTAACTATGGCTACACCTTC	CASSPLTGTTANYGYTF
TRBJ2-5	TRBD2	TRBV19	few	TGTGCCAGTAGTATTGGACTAGCGGGGGCCGGGTACCAAGAGACCCAGTACTTC	CASSIGLAGAGYQETQYF
TRBJ2-7	TRBD1	TRBV12-5	NA	TGTGCTAGTGGGTCAATTGCTAAAACCGGGACAGGGCCTACCTACGAGCAGTACTTC	CASGSIAKTGTGPTYEQYF
TRBJ2-5	NA	TRBV7-9	NA	TGTGCCAGCAGCTCCTCAGCAGAGACCCAGTACTTC	CASSSSAETQYF
TRBJ1-1	NA	TRBV7-9	NA	TGTGCCAGCTCCCCTCAGCGGTTGAACACTGAAGCTTTCTTT	CASSPQRLNTEAFF
TRBJ2-7	NA	TRBV2	NA	TGTGCCAGCATGTTAGCGACAGGTACCTACGAGCAGTACTTC	CASMLATGTYEQYF
TRBJ1-1	NA	TRBV6-5	NA	TGTGCCAGCAGTTACGGCTGGGGTCAGGAAGCTTTCTTT	CASSYGWGQEAFF
TRBJ1-4	TRBD1	TRBV28	NA	TGTGCCAGCAGTTTACCACAGGGGTCGGGTGAAAAACTGTTTTTT	CASSLPQGSGEKLFF
TRBJ2-4	TRBD2	TRBV28	NA	TGTGCCAGCAGAGGACTAGCGGTAAACATTCAGTACTTC	CASRGLAVNIQYF